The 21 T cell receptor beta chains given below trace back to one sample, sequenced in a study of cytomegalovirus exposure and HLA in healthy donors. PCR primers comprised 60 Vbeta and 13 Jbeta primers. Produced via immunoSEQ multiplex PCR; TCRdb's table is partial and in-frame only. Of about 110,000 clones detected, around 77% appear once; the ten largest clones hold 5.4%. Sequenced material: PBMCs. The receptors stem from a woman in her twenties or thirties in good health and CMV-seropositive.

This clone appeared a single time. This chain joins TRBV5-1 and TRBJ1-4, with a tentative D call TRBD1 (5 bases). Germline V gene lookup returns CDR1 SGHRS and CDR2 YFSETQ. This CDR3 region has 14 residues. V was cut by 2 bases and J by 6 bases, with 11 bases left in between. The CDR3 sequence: CASSLQVEDEKLFF. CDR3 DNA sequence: TGCGCCAGCAGCTTACAGGTCGAGGATGAAAAACTGTTTTTT.

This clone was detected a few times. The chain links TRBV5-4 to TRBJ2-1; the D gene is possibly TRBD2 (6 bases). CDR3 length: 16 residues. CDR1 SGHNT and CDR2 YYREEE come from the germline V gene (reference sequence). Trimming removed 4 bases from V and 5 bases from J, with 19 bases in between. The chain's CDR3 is CASSPAEGSGNNEQFF. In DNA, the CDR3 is TGTGCCAGCAGCCCGGCGGAGGGTTCAGGGAACAATGAGCAGTTCTTC.

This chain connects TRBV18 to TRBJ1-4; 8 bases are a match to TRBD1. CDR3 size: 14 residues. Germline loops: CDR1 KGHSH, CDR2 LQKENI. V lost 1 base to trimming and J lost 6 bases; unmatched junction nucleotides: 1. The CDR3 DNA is TGTGCCAGCTCACCACAGACAGGGGATGAAAAACTGTTTTTT. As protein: CASSPQTGDEKLFF.

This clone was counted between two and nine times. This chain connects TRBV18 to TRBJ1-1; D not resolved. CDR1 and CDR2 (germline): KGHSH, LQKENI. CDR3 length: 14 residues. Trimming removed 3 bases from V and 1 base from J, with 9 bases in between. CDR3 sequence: CASSPREGNTEAFF. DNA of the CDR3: TGTGCCAGCTCACCGAGGGAGGGGAACACTGAAGCTTTCTTT.

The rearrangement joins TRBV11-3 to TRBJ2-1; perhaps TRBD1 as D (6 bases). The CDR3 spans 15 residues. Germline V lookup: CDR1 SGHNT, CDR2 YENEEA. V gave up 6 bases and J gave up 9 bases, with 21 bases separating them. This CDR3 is CASRPGTGTRGEQFF. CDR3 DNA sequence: TGTGCCAGCAGACCAGGGACGGGGACAAGAGGTGAGCAGTTCTTC.

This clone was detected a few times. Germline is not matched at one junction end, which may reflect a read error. This chain's CDR3 is CSSSLAPSEAFF. CDR3 nucleotide sequence: TGTTCCAGCAGCTTAGCTCCGAGTGAAGCTTTCTTT. The chain has TRBV7-9 and TRBJ1-1; no clear D gene. The CDR3 totals 12 residues. Germline V gives CDR1 SEHNR, CDR2 FQNEAQ (reference sequence).

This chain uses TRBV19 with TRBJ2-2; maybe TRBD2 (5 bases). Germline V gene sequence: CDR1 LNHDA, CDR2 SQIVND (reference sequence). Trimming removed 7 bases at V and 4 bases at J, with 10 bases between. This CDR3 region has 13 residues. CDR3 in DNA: TGTGCCAGTATTAGCGATCCCACCGGGGAGCTGTTTTTT. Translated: CASISDPTGELFF. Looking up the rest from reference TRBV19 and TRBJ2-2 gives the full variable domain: DGGITQSPKYLFRKEGQNVTLSCEQNLNHDAMYWYRQDPGQGLRLIYYSQIVNDFQKGDIAEGYSVSREKKESFPLTVTSAQKNPTAFYLCASISDPTGELFFGEGSRLTVL.

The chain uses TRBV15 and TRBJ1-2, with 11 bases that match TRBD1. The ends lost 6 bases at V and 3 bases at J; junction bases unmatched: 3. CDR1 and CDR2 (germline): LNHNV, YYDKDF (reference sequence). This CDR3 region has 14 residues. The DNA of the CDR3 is TGTGCCACCAGGGGGACAGGGGGAGACTATGGCTACACCTTC. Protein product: CATRGTGGDYGYTF.

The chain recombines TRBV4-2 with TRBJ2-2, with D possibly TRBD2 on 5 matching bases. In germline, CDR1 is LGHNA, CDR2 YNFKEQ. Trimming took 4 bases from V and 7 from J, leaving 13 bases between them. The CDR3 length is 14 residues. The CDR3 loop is CASSLPSIGGELFF. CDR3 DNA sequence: TGTGCCAGCAGCCTACCTAGCATCGGCGGGGAGCTGTTTTTT.

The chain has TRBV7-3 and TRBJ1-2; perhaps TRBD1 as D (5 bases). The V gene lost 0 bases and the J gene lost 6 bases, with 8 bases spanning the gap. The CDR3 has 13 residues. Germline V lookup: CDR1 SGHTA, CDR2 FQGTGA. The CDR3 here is CASSLTAGNGYTF. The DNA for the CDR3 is TGTGCCAGCAGCTTAACGGCAGGGAATGGCTACACCTTC.

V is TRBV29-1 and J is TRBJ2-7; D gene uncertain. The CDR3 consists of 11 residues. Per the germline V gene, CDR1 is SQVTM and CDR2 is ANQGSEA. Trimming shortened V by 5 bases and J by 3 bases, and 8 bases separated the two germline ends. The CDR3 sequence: CSVRRSYEQYF. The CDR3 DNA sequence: TGCAGCGTTCGCCGGAGCTACGAGCAGTACTTC.

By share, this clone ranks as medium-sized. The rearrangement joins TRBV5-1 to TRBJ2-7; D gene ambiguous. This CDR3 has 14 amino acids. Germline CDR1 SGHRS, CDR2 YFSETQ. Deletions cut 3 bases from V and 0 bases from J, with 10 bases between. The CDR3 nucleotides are TGCGCCAGCAGCTCCCTCGCAGGCTCCTACGAGCAGTACTTC. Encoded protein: CASSSLAGSYEQYF. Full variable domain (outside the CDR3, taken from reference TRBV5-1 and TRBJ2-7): KAGVTQTPRYLIKTRGQQVTLSCSPISGHRSVSWYQQTPGQGLQFLFEYFSETQRNKGNFPGRFSGRQFSNSRSEMNVSTLELGDSALYLCASSSLAGSYEQYFGPGTRLTVT.

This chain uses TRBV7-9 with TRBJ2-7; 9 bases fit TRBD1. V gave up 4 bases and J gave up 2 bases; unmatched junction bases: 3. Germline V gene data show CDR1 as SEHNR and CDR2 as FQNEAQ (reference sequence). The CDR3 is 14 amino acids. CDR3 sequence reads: CASSSRDRAYEQYF. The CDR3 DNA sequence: TGTGCCAGCAGCTCACGGGACAGGGCCTACGAGCAGTACTTC.

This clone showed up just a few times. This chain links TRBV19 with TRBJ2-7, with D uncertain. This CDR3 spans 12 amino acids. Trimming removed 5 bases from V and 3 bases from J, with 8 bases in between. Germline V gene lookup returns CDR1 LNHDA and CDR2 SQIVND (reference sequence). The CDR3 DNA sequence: TGTGCCAGTAGTCCCCGCGGCTACGAGCAGTACTTC. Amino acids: CASSPRGYEQYF.

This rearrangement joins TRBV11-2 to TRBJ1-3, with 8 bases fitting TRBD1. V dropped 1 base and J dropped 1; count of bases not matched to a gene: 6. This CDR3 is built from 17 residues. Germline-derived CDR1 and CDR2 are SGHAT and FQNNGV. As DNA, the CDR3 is TGTGCCAGCAGCTTAGTACAGGGGGGAAGGTCTGGAAACACCATATATTTT. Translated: CASSLVQGGRSGNTIYF.

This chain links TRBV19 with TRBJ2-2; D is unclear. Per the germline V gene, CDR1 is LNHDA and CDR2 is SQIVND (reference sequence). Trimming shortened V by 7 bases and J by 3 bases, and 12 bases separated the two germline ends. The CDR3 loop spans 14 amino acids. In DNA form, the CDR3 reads TGTGCCAGTATCCCCAGGTGGGACACCGGGGAGCTGTTTTTT. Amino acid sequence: CASIPRWDTGELFF.

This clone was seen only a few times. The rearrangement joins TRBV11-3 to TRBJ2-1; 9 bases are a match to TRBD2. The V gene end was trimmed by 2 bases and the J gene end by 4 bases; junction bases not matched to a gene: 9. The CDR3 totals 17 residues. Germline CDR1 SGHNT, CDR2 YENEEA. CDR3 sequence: CASSLRLAGRDYNEQFF. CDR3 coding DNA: TGTGCCAGCAGCTTAAGGCTAGCGGGGCGGGATTACAATGAGCAGTTCTTC.

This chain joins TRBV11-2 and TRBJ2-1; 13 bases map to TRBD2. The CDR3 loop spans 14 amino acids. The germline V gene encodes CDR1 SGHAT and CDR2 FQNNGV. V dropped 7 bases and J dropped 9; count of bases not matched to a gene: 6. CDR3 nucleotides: TGTGCCAGCAACCAACTAGCGGGAGGGTTTGAGCAGTTCTTC. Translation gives CASNQLAGGFEQFF.

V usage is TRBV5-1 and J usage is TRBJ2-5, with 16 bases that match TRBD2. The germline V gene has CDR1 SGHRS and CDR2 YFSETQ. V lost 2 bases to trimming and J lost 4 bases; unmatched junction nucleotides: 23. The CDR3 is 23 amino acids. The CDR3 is CASSFYLNRPVGLAGGQRETQYF. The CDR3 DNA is TGCGCCAGCAGCTTCTACCTGAATAGACCCGTGGGACTAGCGGGGGGGCAGCGAGAGACCCAGTACTTC.

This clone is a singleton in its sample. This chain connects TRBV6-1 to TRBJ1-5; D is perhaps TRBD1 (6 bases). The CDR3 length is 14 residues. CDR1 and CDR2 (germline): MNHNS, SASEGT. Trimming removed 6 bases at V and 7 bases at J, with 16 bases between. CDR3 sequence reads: CASSRGGEGQPQHF. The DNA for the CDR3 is TGTGCCAGCAGCCGAGGGGGTGAAGGGCAGCCCCAGCATTTT.

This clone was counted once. The CDR3 spells CASRDRGEKLFF. The DNA for the CDR3 is TGTGCCAGCAGGGACAGGGGAGAAAAACTGTTTTTT. V is TRBV2 and J is TRBJ1-4; 9 positions agree with TRBD1. Losses at the gene ends were 6 bases for V and 8 bases for J; bases not matched to a gene: 1. This CDR3 comprises 12 residues. In germline, CDR1 is SNHLY, CDR2 FYNNEI.